Given below is one T cell receptor beta chain in context. This clone's antigen is unknown. Qualities for individual bases were not recorded, and no much larger clone is one base off. This sample was taken from a study of blood T cell repertoires in COVID-19 (dated by TCRdb to 2018 to 2020). For context, the study as a whole: The collaborator samples originated in the United States, Italy and Spain and spanned the acute and convalescent phases of COVID-19. The material from the prospective study consisted of cDNA or gDNA derived from T cells, B-cell-depleted T cells, or PBMCs. Deeply sampled blood TCRbeta repertoires from subjects exposed to, actively infected with, or recovered from COVID-19 were included in the dataset. A freely available public database, intended as a resource for researchers studying the immune response to SARS-CoV-2, is where the repertoires were released. Samples were obtained from the ongoing ImmuneRACE study (first 160 participants) and from 950 to 1,500 subjects provided by 6 global collaborators. Sample metadata almost always included a de-identified subject ID, COVID-19 status, age in years and sex. Where HLA class I and class II types were available, the types were taken from metadata supplied by the sample provider, not from assay-based typing. Overall study outcomes, separate from this receptor: The amount of clinical and demographic metadata varied by source and participant and was provided uncurated.

Participants in the prospective study were enrolled through a virtual design, were aged 18 to 89 years, and lived in roughly 24 United States geographic areas. Cohort assignment in the prospective study relied on participant-reported clinical history from a screening survey and a study questionnaire. Recovered participants in ImmuneRACE Cohort 3 were defined as having two consecutive negative NP/OP PCR tests, clearance from a healthcare professional, or resolution of symptoms. In the prospective study, mobile phlebotomists collected whole blood, serum and a nasopharyngeal or oropharyngeal swab from each participant. Prospective study participants could optionally give additional blood draws and questionnaires over an approximately 2-month period. Before DNA extraction, prospective study blood samples were shipped either frozen or at room temperature. The immunoSEQ Assay, a bias-controlled multiplex PCR, was used to amplify TCRbeta CDR3 regions from genomic DNA. For the original study's pipeline: The number of nucleated cells in each sample was estimated from the amplification of reference gene primers within the assay. Sequence reads were collapsed and filtered to measure the absolute abundance of every unique TCRbeta CDR3 rearrangement. For each sample, productive Simpson clonality was calculated as the square root of Simpson's diversity index over productive rearrangements. TCRdb holds this immuneACCESS table with in-frame rearrangements only. Some clones are missing; in checked studies, unresolved V genes explain under half, and the rest has no known cause. The V and J calls and clone size were taken over from that table, and D and trimming were inferred from the DNA. The sample table holds some 530,000 clones, of which roughly nine tenths were seen once. More than 7.5% of the sample is held by the ten biggest clonotypes.

The clonotype originates from a woman aged 55-70 years who had recovered from COVID-19. Sample: PBMCs or T cells enriched from blood (not recorded which).

CDR3 region: CASSGQGAGEQFF. The base sequence is TGCGCCAGCAGTGGACAGGGGGCGGGTGAGCAGTTCTTC. Rearrangement joined TRBV5-1 to TRBJ2-1; TRBD1 fits 11 bases in the junction. CDR1 is given as SGHRS and CDR2 as YFSETQ, both from the germline V gene. CDR3 length: 13 amino acids, cysteine to phenylalanine. Solely the CDR3 DNA is kept, with 39 bases framed from the first base. From V the trimming removes 5 bases and from J it removes 9 bases, while the gene matches leave 4 bases of the junction unaccounted for.